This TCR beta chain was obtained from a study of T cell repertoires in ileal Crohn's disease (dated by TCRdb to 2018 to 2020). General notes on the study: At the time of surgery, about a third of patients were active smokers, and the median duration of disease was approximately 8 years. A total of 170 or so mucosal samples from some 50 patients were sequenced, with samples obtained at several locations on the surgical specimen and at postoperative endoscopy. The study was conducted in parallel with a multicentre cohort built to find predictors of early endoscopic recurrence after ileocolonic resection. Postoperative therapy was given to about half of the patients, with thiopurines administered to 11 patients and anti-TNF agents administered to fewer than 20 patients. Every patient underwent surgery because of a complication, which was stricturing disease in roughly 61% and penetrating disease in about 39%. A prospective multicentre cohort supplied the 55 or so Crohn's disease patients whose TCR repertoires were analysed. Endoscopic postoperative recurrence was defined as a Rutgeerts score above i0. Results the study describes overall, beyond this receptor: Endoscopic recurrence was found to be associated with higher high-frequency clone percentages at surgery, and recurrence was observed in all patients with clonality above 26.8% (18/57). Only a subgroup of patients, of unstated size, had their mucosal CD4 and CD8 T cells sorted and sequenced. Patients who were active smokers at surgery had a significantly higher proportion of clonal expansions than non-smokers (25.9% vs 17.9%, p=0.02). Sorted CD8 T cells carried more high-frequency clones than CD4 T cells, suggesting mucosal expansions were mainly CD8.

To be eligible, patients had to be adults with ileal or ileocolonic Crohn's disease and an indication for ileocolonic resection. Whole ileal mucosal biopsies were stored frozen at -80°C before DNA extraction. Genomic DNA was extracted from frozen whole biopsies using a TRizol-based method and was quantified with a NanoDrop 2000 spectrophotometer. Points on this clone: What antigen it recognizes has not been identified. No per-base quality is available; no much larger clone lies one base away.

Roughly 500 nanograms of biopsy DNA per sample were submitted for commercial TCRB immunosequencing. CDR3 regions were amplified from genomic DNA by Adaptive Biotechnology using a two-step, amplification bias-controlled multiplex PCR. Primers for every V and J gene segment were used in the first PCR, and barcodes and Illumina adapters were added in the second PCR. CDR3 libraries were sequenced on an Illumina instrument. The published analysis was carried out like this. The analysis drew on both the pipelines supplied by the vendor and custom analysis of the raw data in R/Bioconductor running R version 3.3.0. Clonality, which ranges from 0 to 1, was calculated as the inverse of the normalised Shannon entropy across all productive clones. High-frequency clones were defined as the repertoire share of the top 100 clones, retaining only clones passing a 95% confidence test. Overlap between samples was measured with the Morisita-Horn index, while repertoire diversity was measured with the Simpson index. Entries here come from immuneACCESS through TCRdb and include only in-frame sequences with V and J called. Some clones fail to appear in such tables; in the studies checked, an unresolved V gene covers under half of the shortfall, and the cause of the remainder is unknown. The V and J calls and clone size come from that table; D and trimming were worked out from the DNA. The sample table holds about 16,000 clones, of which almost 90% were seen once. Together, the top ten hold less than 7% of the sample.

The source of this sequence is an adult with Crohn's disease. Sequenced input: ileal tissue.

The CDR3 region reads CASSFRSSGNTIYF. The DNA sequence follows: TGTGCCAGCAGTTTCCGTTCCTCTGGAAACACCATATATTTT. The receptor chain draws on TRBV27 and TRBJ1-3; no D gene can be assigned with confidence. Spanning cysteine to phenylalanine, the CDR3 consists of 14 amino acids. The DNA shown is the 42-base CDR3, in frame from base 1. CDR1 and CDR2 were assigned from the germline V gene (reference sequence) as MNHEY and SMNVEV. A distance of 6 bases separates the germline ends of V and J, which lose 3 bases and 0 bases respectively.